Below, one TCR beta chain is given with its context. This CDR3 region has 16 residues. Germline V lookup: CDR1 SEHNR, CDR2 FQNEAQ (reference sequence). V shed 6 bases and J 0 bases; nucleotides not matched to a gene: 10. The data originate from a study of blood T cell repertoires in COVID-19. The method was immunoSEQ multiplex PCR; TCRdb's version includes in-frame clones alone and lacks a portion of them. The table shows under 200,000 clones, with approximately 80% occurring only once. The sample taken for sequencing was peripheral blood. This receptor was obtained from a man in his fifties or sixties with acute or convalescent COVID-19. This sequence joins TRBV7-9 and TRBJ1-1, with TRBD1 matching 7 bases. Here the CDR3 reads CASRGPGQYMNTEAFF. The CDR3 nucleotides read TGTGCCAGCAGGGGCCCGGGACAGTACATGAACACTGAAGCTTTCTTT.